This TCR beta chain was sequenced during a study of shared clonotypes between healthy human individuals. Study as a whole: Plates per donor: three CD4 naive, three CD4 memory, two CD8 naive, one CD8 memory. Study-wide results and caveats: Naive CD4 clonotypes were shared across a few donors at about 5.3%. Naive subsets typically showed greater estimated richness than memory subsets.

Original processing methods: ImmunoSEQ sequences covered only the junction and lacked quality scores; filtering therefore differed. Assay: immunoSEQ multiplex PCR; the TCRdb copy retains only in-frame clones and omits some. For V, J and clone size, that table is used; D and trimming come from the DNA. The repertoire has millions of clones, 85% to 95% of them found once; the top ten carry 0.13%. This clone occurred once. Its antigen is not known. Trimming took 4 bases from V and 10 from J; bases not matched to a gene: 4. CDR3 size: 13 residues. Germline V CDR1 and CDR2: MNHNS, SASEGT. Sequenced input: naive CD4+ T cells sorted from blood. The subset denotes: CD45RA+ positively selected. The TCR comes from a man aged 18 to 29 in good health. V usage is TRBV6-1 and J usage is TRBJ2-7; 13 bases map to TRBD2. CDR3 in amino acids: CASSVGLAGEQYF. CDR3 DNA sequence: TGTGCCAGCAGTGTCGGACTAGCGGGAGAACAGTACTTC.